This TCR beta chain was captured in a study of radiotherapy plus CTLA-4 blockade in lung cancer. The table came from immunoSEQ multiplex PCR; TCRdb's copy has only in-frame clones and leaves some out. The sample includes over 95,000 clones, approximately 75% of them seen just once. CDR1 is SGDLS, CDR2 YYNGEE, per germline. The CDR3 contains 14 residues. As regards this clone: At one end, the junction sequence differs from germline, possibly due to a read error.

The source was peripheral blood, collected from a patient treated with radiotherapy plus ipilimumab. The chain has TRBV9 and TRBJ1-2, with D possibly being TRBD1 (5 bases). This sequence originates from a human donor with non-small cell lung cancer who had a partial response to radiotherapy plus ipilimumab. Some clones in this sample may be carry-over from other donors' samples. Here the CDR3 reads CANSVALQGYGYTF. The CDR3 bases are TGTGCCAACAGCGTAGCTCTTCAGGGCTATGGCTACACCTTC.